A selection of T cell receptor beta chains follows, all from one sample in a study of blood T cell repertoires in COVID-19. Libraries were prepared by immunoSEQ multiplex PCR; TCRdb keeps only in-frame clonotypes and omits some of them. The table shows some 42,000 clones, with roughly 87% occurring only once. Source material: peripheral blood. Source of these receptors: a human donor in a cohort sampled during active COVID-19. Both conserved end residues are part of each CDR3. Each record gives: V gene, J gene, clone size, D gene, CDR3 protein, CDR3 DNA. The D gene is left open where the match is weak. Clone size, where shown, is once, few, many, or a class for clones that have expanded.

>TRBV2|TRBJ2-7|many|-
CASSDRQRNLYEQYF
TGTGCCAGCAGTGATAGACAGAGGAACCTCTACGAGCAGTACTTC
>TRBV30|TRBJ1-1|-|TRBD1
CAWSVHAGGGSEAFF
TGTGCCTGGAGTGTACACGCAGGGGGCGGCTCTGAGGCTTTCTTT
>TRBV29-1|TRBJ2-1|-|TRBD1
CSVTQDRAYNEQFF
TGCAGCGTGACCCAGGACAGGGCCTACAATGAGCAGTTCTTC
>TRBV5-4|TRBJ2-1|-|TRBD2
CASSTGTSGSSYNEQFF
TGTGCCAGCAGCACCGGGACTAGCGGGAGCTCCTACAATGAGCAGTTCTTC
>TRBV3-1/TRBV3-2|TRBJ1-6|-|-
CASSQGPGDNSPLHF
TGTGCCAGCAGCCAAGGACCAGGGGACAATTCACCCCTCCACTTT
>TRBV9|TRBJ2-1|once|TRBD2
CASSVRTSGNEQFF
TGTGCCAGCAGCGTGAGGACTAGCGGCAATGAGCAGTTCTTC
>TRBV5-1|TRBJ2-7|-|TRBD2
CASSLGRLAGRYEQYF
TGCGCCAGCAGCTTGGGCCGGCTAGCGGGGAGGTACGAGCAGTACTTC
>TRBV4-1|TRBJ2-1|once|-
CASSQDPRNEQFF
TGCGCCAGCAGCCAAGACCCCCGGAATGAGCAGTTCTTC
>TRBV28|TRBJ2-7|-|TRBD2
CASSLSSGGYEQYF
TGTGCCAGCAGTTTAAGTAGCGGGGGTTACGAGCAGTACTTC
>TRBV5-1|TRBJ2-6|-|TRBD1
CASSSQGVSGANVLTF
TGCGCCAGCAGTTCGCAGGGGGTCTCTGGGGCCAACGTCCTGACTTTC
>TRBV7-2|TRBJ2-3|-|-
CASSPWASTDTQYF
TGTGCCAGCAGCCCCTGGGCAAGCACAGATACGCAGTATTTT
>TRBV12-5|TRBJ2-4|-|TRBD1
CASGLAQGGRAKNIQYF
TGTGCTAGTGGTTTGGCACAGGGGGGTCGAGCCAAAAACATTCAGTACTTC
>TRBV3-1/TRBV3-2|TRBJ2-5|-|TRBD2
CASSQARRGGETQYF
TGTGCCAGCAGCCAAGCCCGGCGGGGGGGAGAGACCCAGTACTTC
>TRBV18|TRBJ1-2|-|-
CASSPSGAGDLNYGYTF
TGTGCCAGCTCACCCTCGGGAGCGGGGGATCTTAACTATGGCTACACCTTC
>TRBV4-1|TRBJ1-2|few|-
CASSQDPKNYGYTF
TGCGCCAGCAGCCAAGATCCCAAAAACTATGGCTACACCTTC
>TRBV5-1|TRBJ2-7|-|TRBD1
CASSARTGAEQYF
TGCGCCAGCAGCGCCCGGACAGGGGCCGAGCAGTACTTC
>TRBV7-2|TRBJ2-1|-|TRBD2
CASSLLAGGTSNEQFF
TGTGCCAGCAGCTTGCTAGCGGGAGGGACGTCTAATGAGCAGTTCTTC
>TRBV6-5|TRBJ2-1|-|-
CASSSYKQARGEQFF
TGTGCCAGCAGTTCCTACAAACAGGCCCGAGGTGAGCAGTTCTTC
>TRBV5-8|TRBJ2-7|-|-
CASSPPIWEQYF
TGTGCCAGCAGCCCGCCTATTTGGGAGCAGTACTTC
>TRBV28|TRBJ2-1|-|-
CASSLGNGLAQFF
TGTGCCAGCAGTTTGGGGAATGGGCTAGCTCAGTTCTTC
>TRBV5-1|TRBJ2-3|-|TRBD2
CASRTGLAGTDTQYF
TGCGCCAGCAGGACGGGACTAGCGGGCACAGATACGCAGTATTTT
>TRBV7-9|TRBJ1-6|few|TRBD1
CASSPGGGSSPLHF
TGTGCCAGCAGCCCAGGGGGCGGGAGTTCACCCCTCCACTTT
>TRBV6-2/TRBV6-3|TRBJ2-3|-|TRBD2
CASSYSMAGGVRDTQYF
TGTGCCAGCAGTTACTCGATGGCGGGAGGCGTTCGGGATACGCAGTATTTT
>TRBV4-2|TRBJ2-7|few|-
CASSQDWSRGQNEQYF
TGTGCCAGCAGCCAAGATTGGTCTCGGGGTCAGAACGAGCAGTACTTC
>TRBV7-3|TRBJ1-1|-|-
CASSPSGFTEAFF
TGTGCCAGCAGCCCTTCAGGGTTCACTGAAGCTTTCTTT
>TRBV7-9|TRBJ2-1|few|TRBD2
CASRTGLAGGRDNEQFF
TGTGCCAGCAGAACGGGACTAGCGGGGGGCCGTGACAATGAGCAGTTCTTC
>TRBV7-2|TRBJ1-5|few|-
CASSPRRSDSNQPQHF
TGTGCCAGCAGCCCAAGGCGCAGCGATAGCAATCAGCCCCAGCATTTT
>TRBV5-4|TRBJ1-6|-|-
CASSLDVMRSPLHF
TGTGCCAGCAGCTTGGATGTGATGCGTTCACCCCTCCACTTT
>TRBV28|TRBJ2-7|few|-
CASSVGGARGEQYF
TGTGCCAGCAGTGTTGGGGGGGCGCGCGGAGAGCAGTACTTC
>TRBV18|TRBJ1-2|-|-
CASSENRGGYTF
TGTGCCAGCTCAGAAAACAGAGGGGGCTACACCTTC
>TRBV2|TRBJ2-1|-|TRBD2
CASSESSSGFNEQFF
TGTGCCAGCAGTGAATCGTCTAGCGGGTTCAATGAGCAGTTCTTC
>TRBV5-1|TRBJ2-2|once|TRBD2
CASSLATSGGRTGELFF
TGCGCCAGCAGCTTGGCCACGAGCGGGGGTAGGACCGGGGAGCTGTTTTTT
>TRBV29-1|TRBJ2-7|once|TRBD1
CSVEALTGGAREQYF
TGCAGCGTTGAAGCCCTGACAGGGGGCGCGAGGGAGCAGTACTTC
>TRBV9|TRBJ2-2|-|TRBD1
CASSVGGGGSTGELFF
TGTGCCAGCAGCGTAGGAGGGGGCGGAAGCACCGGGGAGCTGTTTTTT
>TRBV10-3|TRBJ2-5|-|-
CAIGARREETQYF
TGTGCCATCGGGGCCCGGAGAGAAGAGACCCAGTACTTC
>TRBV7-6|TRBJ2-1|-|TRBD2
CASSPLAGVGYNEQFF
TGTGCCAGCAGTCCCCTAGCGGGAGTGGGGTACAATGAGCAGTTCTTC
>TRBV9|TRBJ2-5|-|-
CASTVGGHLQETQYF
TGTGCCAGCACCGTCGGCGGGCACCTCCAAGAGACCCAGTACTTC
>TRBV3-1/TRBV3-2|TRBJ1-1|-|-
CASSQDLGTRPEAFF
TGTGCCAGCAGCCAAGACCTCGGGACAAGACCTGAAGCTTTCTTT
>TRBV4-1|TRBJ1-6|-|-
CASSQDIRSSPLHF
TGCGCCAGCAGCCAAGATATACGGAGCTCACCCCTCCACTTT
>TRBV4-1|TRBJ1-2|-|-
CASSQDFLSSGYYTF
TGCGCCAGCAGCCAAGATTTCTTGAGTTCGGGTTACTACACCTTC
>TRBV7-8|TRBJ2-7|few|-
CASSLMDSAYEQYF
TGTGCCAGCAGCTTAATGGACAGTGCCTACGAGCAGTACTTC
>TRBV7-3|TRBJ2-7|-|TRBD1
CASSAQPNRGRDEQYF
TGTGCCAGCAGTGCCCAACCTAACAGGGGGCGGGACGAGCAGTACTTC
>TRBV7-2|TRBJ2-7|-|TRBD2
CASSLAGVRFF
TGTGCCAGCAGCCTAGCGGGAGTGAGGTTCTTC
>TRBV23-1|TRBJ2-7|-|-
CASSQRGTPEDYEQYF
TGCGCCAGCAGTCAGCGCGGGACTCCCGAAGACTACGAGCAGTACTTC
>TRBV18|TRBJ1-3|once|-
CASSPTGGYGNTIYF
TGTGCCAGCTCACCGACTGGAGGATATGGAAACACCATATATTTT
>TRBV7-9|TRBJ2-1|-|TRBD2
CASSALAVPGNEQFF
TGTGCCAGCAGTGCACTAGCGGTTCCTGGGAATGAGCAGTTCTTC
>TRBV5-1|TRBJ2-3|-|TRBD1
CASSLAGQGADTQYF
TGCGCCAGCAGCTTGGCCGGACAGGGGGCGGATACGCAGTATTTT
>TRBV20-1|TRBJ2-3|-|TRBD1
CSARSGGARYF
TGCAGTGCTAGGTCAGGGGGCGCACGATATTTT
>TRBV10-2|TRBJ1-1|-|TRBD1
CASRAGTGRTEAFF
TGCGCCAGCAGGGCCGGGACAGGGAGGACTGAAGCTTTCTTT
>TRBV5-1|TRBJ1-4|-|-
CASSGQQGTNEKLFF
TGCGCCAGCAGCGGTCAACAGGGAACTAATGAAAAACTGTTTTTT
>TRBV3-1/TRBV3-2|TRBJ2-2|-|-
CASGHNTGELFF
TGTGCCAGCGGACATAACACCGGGGAGCTGTTTTTT
>TRBV3-1/TRBV3-2|TRBJ2-2|-|TRBD2
CASSPSRGSGTGELFF
TGTGCCAGCAGCCCCTCCCGCGGGAGTGGTACCGGGGAGCTGTTTTTT
>TRBV7-2|TRBJ2-7|-|-
CASSLVIVSSGGSYEQYF
TGTGCCAGCAGCTTAGTTATTGTTTCCAGCGGAGGCTCCTACGAGCAGTACTTC
>TRBV6-2/TRBV6-3|TRBJ2-7|-|TRBD2
CASSLGLAGALPYEQYF
TGTGCCAGCAGTTTAGGACTAGCGGGGGCCCTTCCCTACGAGCAGTACTTC
>TRBV19|TRBJ2-2|-|TRBD2
CASSVFWSVASGYANTGELFF
TGTGCCAGTAGTGTGTTTTGGTCTGTGGCTAGCGGGTACGCGAACACCGGGGAGCTGTTTTTT
>TRBV5-6|TRBJ2-7|once|TRBD1
CASSSVDRGHAYEQYF
TGTGCCAGCAGCTCGGTTGACAGGGGTCATGCCTACGAGCAGTACTTC
>TRBV5-1|TRBJ2-2|-|-
CASSLGGRLANTGELFF
TGCGCCAGCAGCTTGGGGGGGCGTCTAGCGAACACCGGGGAGCTGTTTTTT
>TRBV7-8|TRBJ2-2|-|TRBD2
CASSQKAGGANTGELFF
TGTGCCAGCAGCCAAAAAGCGGGAGGAGCGAACACCGGGGAGCTGTTTTTT
>TRBV2|TRBJ2-3|once|-
CASTKDREVLDTQYF
TGTGCCAGCACCAAAGACAGGGAGGTTTTAGATACGCAGTATTTT
>TRBV7-8|TRBJ1-1|-|-
CASSPSGGLNTEAFF
TGTGCCAGCAGCCCTAGCGGGGGCCTGAACACTGAAGCTTTCTTT